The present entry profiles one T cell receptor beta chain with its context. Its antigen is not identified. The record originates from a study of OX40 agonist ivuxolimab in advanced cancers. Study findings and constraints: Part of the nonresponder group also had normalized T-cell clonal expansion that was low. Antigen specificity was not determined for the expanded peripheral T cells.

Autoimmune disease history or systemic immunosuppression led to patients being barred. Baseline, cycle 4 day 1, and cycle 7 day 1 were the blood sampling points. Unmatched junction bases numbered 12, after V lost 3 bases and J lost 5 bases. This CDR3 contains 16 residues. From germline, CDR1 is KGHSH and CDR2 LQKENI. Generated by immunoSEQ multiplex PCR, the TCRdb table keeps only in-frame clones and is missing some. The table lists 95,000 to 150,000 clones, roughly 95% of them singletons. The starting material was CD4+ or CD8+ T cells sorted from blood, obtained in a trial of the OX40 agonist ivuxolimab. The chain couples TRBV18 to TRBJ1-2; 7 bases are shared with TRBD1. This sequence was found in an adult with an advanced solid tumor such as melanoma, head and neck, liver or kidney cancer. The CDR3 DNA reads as TGTGCCAGCTCACCTATTCGGGACAGCACTAGATATGGCTACACCTTC. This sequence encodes CASSPIRDSTRYGYTF. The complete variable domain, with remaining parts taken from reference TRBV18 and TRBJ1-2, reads NAGVMQNPRHLVRRRGQEARLRCSPMKGHSHVYWYRQLPEEGLKFMVYLQKENIIDESGMPKERFSAEFPKEGPSILRIQQVVRGDSAAYFCASSPIRDSTRYGYTFGSGTRLTVV.